Following are 25 T cell receptor beta chains from one sample sequenced in a study of a mutant IDH1 vaccine in newly diagnosed glioma. Libraries were prepared by immunoSEQ multiplex PCR; TCRdb keeps only in-frame clonotypes and omits some of them. The data contain approximately 64,000 clones, roughly 84% of them singletons. Time point meaning: week 11, during vaccination. Every vaccine dose comprised 300 ug of mutant IDH1 20-mer peptide plus topical imiquimod. These receptors are not linked to any known antigen. Material: PBMCs, obtained from a glioma patient whose treatment included an IDH1 peptide vaccine. These receptors were collected from a woman in her forties or fifties with glioma.

This sequence joins TRBV7-2 and TRBJ1-5; D remains unclear. The CDR3 totals 13 residues. CDR1 is SGHTA and CDR2 is FQGNSA in the germline V gene. Trimming took off 1 base at V and 7 bases at J, with 8 bases between the two ends. The CDR3 DNA follows: TGTGCCAGCAGCTTAGACCCAGTGCAGCCCCAGCATTTT. Translation: CASSLDPVQPQHF.

The CDR3 bases are TGTGCCAGCAGTTCAGGGGTTCGCTATGGCTACACCTTC. The encoded protein is CASSSGVRYGYTF. The rearrangement joins TRBV27 to TRBJ1-2; D is perhaps TRBD1 (6 bases). The CDR3 length is 13 residues. Germline V gene sequence: CDR1 MNHEY, CDR2 SMNVEV (reference sequence). V was clipped by 4 bases and J by 4 bases, with 10 bases between them.

V usage is TRBV7-9 and J usage is TRBJ1-5; possible D gene TRBD1, 5 bases. The V end lost 1 base, the J end lost 6 bases, and 16 bases lay between the germline ends. The CDR3 length is 16 residues. Germline CDR1 and CDR2: SEHNR and FQNEAQ (reference sequence). The CDR3 coding sequence is TGTGCCAGCAGCTTAGTGGGCCCAACGGGGGGTCAGCCCCAGCATTTT. This sequence encodes CASSLVGPTGGQPQHF.

The rearrangement joins TRBV28 to TRBJ1-6; D not resolved. Between the trimmed V and J ends, which lost 4 bases and 5 bases, there was a span of 18 bases. Germline lookup yields CDR1 MDHEN and CDR2 SYDVKM. This CDR3 spans 17 amino acids. Here the CDR3 reads CASSSLGGVQDNSPLHF. CDR3 nucleotides: TGTGCCAGCAGTTCTCTGGGAGGTGTCCAAGATAATTCACCCCTCCACTTT.

DNA of the CDR3: TGTGCCAGCAGTCCCCAAATATGGACGGTGAACACTGAAGCTTTCTTT. Residues: CASSPQIWTVNTEAFF. The V and J genes are TRBV27 and TRBJ1-1, with D hard to call. Germline CDR1 reads MNHEY; CDR2 reads SMNVEV (reference sequence). The CDR3 is 16 residues long. V lost 5 bases, J lost 0 bases, and 16 bases lay in between.

This clone was counted a few times. This chain joins TRBV7-9 and TRBJ1-1; maybe TRBD1 (5 bases). Germline CDR1 reads SEHNR; CDR2 reads FQNEAQ (reference sequence). V lost 5 bases and J 0 bases, leaving 16 bases between the germline ends. This CDR3 has 16 residues. The CDR3 nucleotides are TGTGCCAGCAGCGAAGACTCCGGGACGCTGAACACTGAAGCTTTCTTT. This translates into CASSEDSGTLNTEAFF.

The gene calls are TRBV7-9 and TRBJ2-1, with 7 bases matching TRBD2. Germline trimming cut 4 bases from V and 2 bases from J; bases unmatched to any gene: 8. From germline, CDR1 is SEHNR and CDR2 FQNEAQ (reference sequence). The CDR3 contains 16 residues. CDR3 region: CASSSTGTTPYNEQFF. The CDR3 bases are TGTGCCAGCAGCTCTACCGGGACTACCCCCTACAATGAGCAGTTCTTC.

This rearrangement joins TRBV27 to TRBJ1-2, with TRBD1 identical over 7 bases. V lost 6 bases and J lost 4; bases outside the gene matches: 11. Germline V CDR1 and CDR2: MNHEY, SMNVEV (reference sequence). The CDR3 has 15 residues. The CDR3 reads CASSPSGGQTYGYTF. In DNA, the CDR3 is TGTGCCAGCAGCCCTTCGGGGGGACAGACCTATGGCTACACCTTC.

This chain joins TRBV7-3 and TRBJ1-1; weak D call: TRBD1 (5 bases). Germline V lookup: CDR1 SGHTA, CDR2 FQGTGA. The CDR3 is 15 residues long. V gave up 5 bases and J gave up 6 bases, with 19 bases separating them. The CDR3 nucleotides are TGTGCCAGCAGCCCCCGAGGAGGGGCCGGCCCTGAAGCTTTCTTT. The encoded protein is CASSPRGGAGPEAFF.

The chain uses TRBV5-1 and TRBJ1-3; 11 bases line up with TRBD1. CDR3 size: 17 residues. Germline CDR1 reads SGHRS; CDR2 reads YFSETQ. With 3 bases clipped from V and 3 bases from J, the junction kept 8 bases outside the gene matches. Here the CDR3 DNA reads TGCGCCAGCAGCTACGAGGGACAGGGGGGTTTTGGAAACACCATATATTTT. It is translated as CASSYEGQGGFGNTIYF.

The V and J genes are TRBV5-5 and TRBJ1-2; TRBD1 aligns across 10 bases. Germline V gene data show CDR1 as SGHKS and CDR2 as YYEKEE (reference sequence). With 4 bases clipped from V and 4 bases from J, the junction kept 7 bases outside the gene matches. CDR3 length: 15 residues. The CDR3 DNA is TGTGCCAGCAGCCCAGGGGACAGGGGAGGCTATGGCTACACCTTC. Amino acids: CASSPGDRGGYGYTF.

This rearrangement joins TRBV19 to TRBJ1-1; 7 bases agree with TRBD1. The CDR3 covers 13 residues. Germline CDR1 and CDR2: LNHDA and SQIVND (reference sequence). V lost 5 bases and J lost 3; bases outside the gene matches: 3. The CDR3 DNA reads TGTGCCAGTAGTCAGGGGGTGTACACTGAAGCTTTCTTT. This sequence encodes CASSQGVYTEAFF.

DNA of the CDR3: TGTGCCAGCAGCTTGGGCAGGGCGGATCAGCCCCAGCATTTT. Translated: CASSLGRADQPQHF. The chain couples TRBV7-8 to TRBJ1-5; weak D call: TRBD1 (5 bases). V was trimmed by 3 bases and J by 5 bases, leaving 11 bases between them. Germline V gene lookup returns CDR1 SGHVS and CDR2 FQNEAQ. The CDR3 sequence is 14 residues long.

This clone has only one observation. CDR3 sequence reads: CASSAGTSGGLSTDTQYF. DNA for the CDR3: TGTGCCAGCAGCGCCGGGACTAGCGGGGGGCTTAGCACAGATACGCAGTATTTT. The rearrangement joins TRBV7-7 to TRBJ2-3; 15 bases match TRBD2. This CDR3 comprises 18 residues. Germline values: CDR1 SSHAT, CDR2 FNYEAQ (reference sequence). J was trimmed by 0 bases and V by 5 bases; bases with no gene match: 6.

CDR3 nucleotides: TGTGCCAGCAGGTCCCAGGGGGAAGAGACCCAGTACTTC. This encodes CASRSQGEETQYF. The gene calls are TRBV7-7 and TRBJ2-5; 7 bases line up with TRBD1. The CDR3 is 13 amino acids. V was clipped by 6 bases and J by 3 bases; unmatched bases: 4. CDR1 is SSHAT and CDR2 is FNYEAQ in the germline V gene (reference sequence).

This rearrangement joins TRBV2 to TRBJ1-5; weak D call: TRBD1 (5 bases). V gave up 6 bases and J gave up 0 bases, with 12 bases separating them. Germline assignment: CDR1 SNHLY and CDR2 FYNNEI. CDR3 length: 15 residues. CDR3 DNA sequence: TGTGCCAGCAGCTCGGGACCTTATAGCAATCAGCCCCAGCATTTT. Translating it yields CASSSGPYSNQPQHF.

This clone was observed a single time. Its ends do not fully match the called genes, so a read error is possible. This chain links TRBV6-6 with TRBJ1-1; perhaps TRBD1 as D (5 bases). This CDR3 comprises 12 residues. The germline V gene has CDR1 MNHNY and CDR2 SVGAGI (reference sequence). The DNA of the CDR3 is TGTGCCAGCAGTTCCCCCGGGACTGTAGCTTTCTTT. This codes for CASSSPGTVAFF.

The CDR3 DNA reads TGTGCCAGCAGCCGCGGGGCCCTGAACACTGAAGCTTTCTTT. The encoded protein is CASSRGALNTEAFF. The rearrangement joins TRBV27 to TRBJ1-1; D may be TRBD1 (5 bases). With 6 bases removed from V and 0 bases from J, the gap between germline ends came to 11 bases. CDR1 and CDR2 (germline): MNHEY, SMNVEV (reference sequence). The CDR3 contains 14 residues.

This clone was found a few times. The chain carries TRBV29-1 and TRBJ1-1, with D perhaps matching TRBD1 (5 bases). Between the trimmed V and J ends, which lost 6 bases and 4 bases, there was a span of 12 bases. The CDR3 sequence is 12 residues long. Germline V CDR1 and CDR2: SQVTM, ANQGSEA. CDR3 amino acids: CSVRVGGTEAFF. DNA of the CDR3: TGCAGCGTCAGGGTCGGGGGCACTGAAGCTTTCTTT.

This clone showed up just once. The chain couples TRBV12-2 to TRBJ1-6. TRBV12-2 is a pseudogene locus. The CDR3 has 17 amino acids. CDR3 loop: CASRPDGGIRGYCPLHF. The CDR3 nucleotides read TGTGCAAGTCGCCCCGACGGGGGGATCCGAGGATATTGTCCCCTCCACTTT.

The chain combines TRBV6-5 with TRBJ2-1; TRBD1 matches at 11 bases. Germline assignment: CDR1 MNHEY and CDR2 SVGAGI. CDR3 size: 16 residues. V shed 2 bases, J shed 9 bases, and the junction held 9 bases outside the gene matches. CDR3 amino acids: CASSYTRDRGLREQFF. The CDR3 coding sequence is TGTGCCAGCAGTTACACCCGGGACAGGGGGTTGCGTGAGCAGTTCTTC.

The chain has TRBV18 and TRBJ2-2, with D possibly called TRBD1 or TRBD2 (6 bases each). Deletions cut 3 bases from V and 1 base from J, with 9 bases between. The CDR3 totals 15 residues. Germline V lookup: CDR1 KGHSH, CDR2 LQKENI. For the CDR3, the DNA is TGTGCCAGCTCACCCGGGGGCCTGAACACCGGGGAGCTGTTTTTT. Its protein is CASSPGGLNTGELFF. Variable domain in full (rest from reference TRBV18 and TRBJ2-2): NAGVMQNPRHLVRRRGQEARLRCSPMKGHSHVYWYRQLPEEGLKFMVYLQKENIIDESGMPKERFSAEFPKEGPSILRIQQVVRGDSAAYFCASSPGGLNTGELFFGEGSRLTVL.

CDR3 in DNA: TGCGCCAGCAGCCAATTACCTGGACAGGGGAATGAAAAACTGTTTTTT. Translating it yields CASSQLPGQGNEKLFF. The V call is TRBV4-3, the J call TRBJ1-4, with 9 bases aligning to TRBD1. Germline trimming cut 2 bases from V and 5 bases from J; bases unmatched to any gene: 6. CDR3 length equals 16 residues. CDR1 and CDR2 (germline): LGHNA, YSLEER.

The CDR3 nucleotides are TGTGCCAGCAGCGACAGGGGAACTAATGAAAAACTGTTTTTT. Protein: CASSDRGTNEKLFF. The chain recombines TRBV6-1 with TRBJ1-4; TRBD1 matches at 8 bases. The V gene's germline CDR1 is MNHNS and CDR2 SASEGT. The CDR3 consists of 14 residues. J gave up 1 base and V 6 bases, and 1 base lay outside the gene matches.

The V and J genes are TRBV19 and TRBJ1-1; D perhaps matches TRBD1 (5 bases). The germline V gene encodes CDR1 LNHDA and CDR2 SQIVND (reference sequence). V was shortened by 5 bases and J by 5 bases, with 15 bases between the two germline ends. CDR3 length equals 14 residues. This CDR3 is CASSSLRGRTEAFF. The CDR3 region has the DNA TGTGCCAGTAGTTCCCTAAGGGGAAGAACTGAAGCTTTCTTT.